This T cell receptor (beta chain) was recorded in a study of blood T cell repertoires in COVID-19. Study at large: PBMCs, B-cell-depleted T cells, or T cells provided the cDNA or gDNA that made up the material.

The authors' processing: Using reference gene primer amplification, nucleated cell counts were estimated. This table comes from immunoSEQ multiplex PCR, and its TCRdb copy is limited to in-frame clones, with some not included. V and J calls and clone size come straight from that table; D and trimming were deduced from the DNA. This sample has more than 100,000 clones, with more than 75% found just once. The V and J ends lost 11 bases and 7 bases respectively, with 24 bases between them. This CDR3 is 15 amino acids long. Germline loops: CDR1 MDHEN, CDR2 SYDVKM. This TCR derives from a woman aged 70-85 years with acute or convalescent COVID-19. This rearrangement joins TRBV28 to TRBJ1-5; tentatively, D is TRBD1 (5 bases). Sequences were obtained from peripheral blood. As DNA, the CDR3 is TGTGCCTGGGGAGGGTCGGGGGAGCTCTGGCAGCCCCAGCATTTT. Residues: CAWGGSGELWQPQHF.